The T cell receptor (beta chain) described here comes from a study of blood T cell repertoires in COVID-19. Study-wide background: Donors in the United States, Italy and Spain gave samples during acute or convalescent COVID-19.

J was trimmed by 0 bases and V by 5 bases; bases with no gene match: 5. This CDR3 region has 18 residues. The germline V gene encodes CDR1 SGHVS and CDR2 FQNEAQ. Generated by immunoSEQ multiplex PCR, the TCRdb table keeps only in-frame clones and is missing some. The repertoire holds tens of thousands of clones, with 83% as singletons. Input material: peripheral blood. This receptor was identified in a man between 45 and 60 years old with active COVID-19. The rearrangement joins TRBV7-8 to TRBJ2-3, with TRBD2 matching over 16 bases. DNA for the CDR3: TGTGCCAGCAGCCCGGGACTAGCGGGGGGGCCGAGCACAGATACGCAGTATTTT. Its protein is CASSPGLAGGPSTDTQYF.